This record concerns one T cell receptor (beta chain) sequence. Its target antigen remains unknown. No much larger clonotype is one base removed from it; base qualities were not supplied. The library was produced with RT-PCR. The reads were generated on a NextSeq 550. TCRdb cleaned the public reads at Q25 with fastp, built clones with MiXCR and kept in-frame beta chains. For every CDR3 protein sequence, its rows merge into one entry that carries the most common genes and DNA. Counted in this sample were fewer than 250,000 distinct CDR3 sequences; 14% of them appeared once. The ten largest account for about 9.9% of the sample. The data derive from a study of patients and donors after allogeneic stem cell transplantation (dated by TCRdb to 2019 to 2021). CDR1 and CDR2, per the germline V gene, are SGHRS and YFSETQ. The CDR3 covers 15 residues, taking in both the cysteine and the phenylalanine. This entry keeps only the CDR3 DNA: 45 bases, framed from base 1. The junction shows trimming of 3 bases on V and 3 bases on J, and the gene matches do not reach 3 bases of it.

The sequence links TRBV5-1 to TRBJ2-3; 11 nucleotides in the junction match TRBD1. The sequenced sample consisted of blood, either unsorted or a sorted T cell fraction (not recorded which). The receptor was isolated from a human donor who was either an allogeneic HSCT recipient or a stem cell or donor lymphocyte infusion donor (not recorded which). It is not recorded whose cells these are; they may come from a transplant donor. The CDR3 here reads CASSSDRGRTDTQYF. The sequence in DNA is TGCGCCAGCAGCTCGGACAGGGGGCGAACAGATACGCAGTATTTT.